The present entry profiles one TCR beta chain with its context. What it binds is not known. Time point reported: cycle 4 day 1 (C4D1), after six to seven weeks of nivolumab. Each patient relapsed following autologous stem cell transplantation, and prior brentuximab vedotin exposure differed. This entry is derived from a study of PD-1 blockade in classical Hodgkin lymphoma. Findings of the study overall: Any patient who commenced nivolumab under 1 year after ASCT was excluded. The study found complete responders had baseline diversity similar to newly diagnosed patients.

This CDR3 is built from 14 residues. The germline CDR1 and CDR2 sequences are MDHEN and SYDVKM. Trimming removed 8 bases from V and 5 bases from J, with 15 bases in between. Clones were read by immunoSEQ multiplex PCR, and TCRdb kept only the in-frame ones, dropping some. The data contain around 90,000 clones, roughly 78% of them singletons. This material consisted of peripheral blood mononuclear cells (PBMCs), taken before the fourth cycle of nivolumab. The TCR comes from a human donor with classical Hodgkin lymphoma. This chain connects TRBV28 to TRBJ2-2, with a weak D call TRBD1 (6 bases). CDR3 region: CASLPGAVTGELFF. As DNA, the CDR3 is TGTGCCAGCCTTCCAGGGGCGGTTACCGGGGAGCTGTTTTTT.